These 4 T cell receptor beta chains share one sample of origin, sequenced in a study of cytomegalovirus exposure and HLA in healthy donors. 13 Jbeta primers and 60 Vbeta primers were used for the PCR. This table comes from immunoSEQ multiplex PCR, and its TCRdb copy is limited to in-frame clones, with some not included. The table shows under 250,000 clones, with around 79% occurring only once. The sequencing sample was made of PBMCs. The receptors shown here come from a woman in her twenties or thirties in good health and CMV-seropositive.

The chain joins TRBV6-6 to TRBJ2-3; TRBD1 aligns across 9 bases. The CDR3 has 15 amino acids. V trimming: 5 bases; J trimming: 5 bases; junction bases outside the gene matches: 8. The germline CDR1 and CDR2 sequences are MNHNY and SVGAGI (reference sequence). In DNA, the CDR3 is TGTGCCAGCAGTCGTACAGGGGGCCTTAGAGATACGCAGTATTTT. Translated: CASSRTGGLRDTQYF.

This clone was counted only a few times. This chain joins TRBV6-5 and TRBJ1-1; D remains ambiguous. The CDR3 extends over 13 amino acids. Trimming shortened V by 2 bases and J by 3 bases, and 7 bases separated the two germline ends. In germline, CDR1 is MNHEY, CDR2 SVGAGI. The CDR3 DNA is TGTGCCAGCAGTTACGAGGTGGACACTGAAGCTTTCTTT. Translation: CASSYEVDTEAFF.

V usage is TRBV9 and J usage is TRBJ2-3; TRBD1 agrees at 8 bases. The CDR3 runs 16 residues. V trimming: 4 bases; J trimming: 1 base; junction bases outside the gene matches: 8. The germline V gene encodes CDR1 SGDLS and CDR2 YYNGEE. The CDR3 spells CASSSGQGRGTDTQYF. The CDR3 DNA reads TGTGCCAGCAGCTCCGGACAGGGTAGAGGCACAGATACGCAGTATTTT.

This chain links TRBV15 with TRBJ2-5; D is possibly TRBD1 (6 bases). V lost 1 base and J 5 bases, leaving 17 bases between the germline ends. The germline V gene has CDR1 LNHNV and CDR2 YYDKDF (reference sequence). This CDR3 has 16 residues. CDR3 amino acids: CATSRGRTVRQETQYF. The CDR3 region has the DNA TGTGCCACCAGCAGAGGCCGGACAGTTCGCCAGGAGACCCAGTACTTC.